This T cell receptor beta chain was identified during a study of tumor and adjacent non-tumor tissue in lung cancer. Overall study context: Aged roughly 30 to 76 years, patients included 10 men and roughly 5 women with stage I to III disease.

The library came from three nested PCR rounds adapted from ARM-PCR protocols. TCRdb used MiXCR to reprocess the multiplex PCR reads, holding one entry per CDR3 protein. The sample contains fewer than 85,000 distinct CDR3 sequences, around four fifths of which appear only once. General study findings and limits: Significantly higher TCR diversity was found in tumor than normal lung. Tumor repertoires had a smaller top 100 clone share than normal lung.

No cell sorting was done before RNA was extracted from the tissue. Chemotherapy-naive patients with new lung cancer underwent thoracic surgery in China, August–late 2014. Comments on this clonotype: Its target is not known.

CDR3 size: 13 residues. Germline CDR1 reads LGHNT; CDR2 reads FRNRAP. V lost 6 bases to trimming and J lost 10 bases, with 16 bases between them. Specimen: lung tumor tissue. The receptor was derived from a man between 60 and 75 years old with non-small cell lung cancer. This sequence joins TRBV12-5 and TRBJ1-5; perhaps TRBD1 as D (5 bases). The CDR3 nucleotides are TGTGCTAGTGGCCCGGACATCAATCGACCCCAGCATTTT. Amino acid sequence: CASGPDINRPQHF.